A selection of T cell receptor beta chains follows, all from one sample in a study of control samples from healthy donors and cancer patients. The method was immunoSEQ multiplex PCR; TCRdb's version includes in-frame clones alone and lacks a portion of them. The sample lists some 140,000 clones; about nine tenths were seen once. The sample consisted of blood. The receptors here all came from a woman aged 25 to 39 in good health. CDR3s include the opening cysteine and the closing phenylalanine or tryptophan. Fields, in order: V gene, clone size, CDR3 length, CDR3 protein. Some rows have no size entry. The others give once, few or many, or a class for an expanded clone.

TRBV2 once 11 CASSDDHEQFF
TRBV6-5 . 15 CASRPRGPSLYEQYF
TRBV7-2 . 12 CASSLTWETQYF
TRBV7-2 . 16 CASSFIELGDNSPLHF
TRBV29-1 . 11 CSVAISDGQYF
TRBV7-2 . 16 CASSPGPGTGFYEQYF
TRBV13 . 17 CASSLRLAGGPGDTQYF
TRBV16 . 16 CASSPPGTAVTYGYTF
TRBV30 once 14 CAWSSGLVSHEQYF
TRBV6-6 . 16 CASSYSSRQQNYGYTF
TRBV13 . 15 CASSFWTGSSDTQYF
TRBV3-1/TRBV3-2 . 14 CATSSLGSNTEAFF
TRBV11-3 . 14 CASSSGEALNIQYF
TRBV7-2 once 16 CASSLIRTGKNAGYTF
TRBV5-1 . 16 CASSLGLAGMYNEQFF
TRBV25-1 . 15 CASSSGWPNTGELFF
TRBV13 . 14 CASSPSRLAYEQYF
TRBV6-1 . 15 CASSETGQSHDGYTF
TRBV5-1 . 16 CASSLAASGRGNEQFF
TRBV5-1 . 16 CASSPTGTGDRYGYTF
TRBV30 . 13 CAWSDIGPYGYTF
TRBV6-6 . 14 CASTRTGGGGEQFF
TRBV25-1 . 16 CASSDIAGQPYNEQFF
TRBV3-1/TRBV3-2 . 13 CASSGRGGETQYF
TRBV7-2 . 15 CASSPEEGNIYEQYF
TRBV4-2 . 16 CASSQVGTDVPETQYF
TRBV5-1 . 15 CASSLAGGDTGELFF